This TCR beta chain originates from a study of blood T cells in healthy people across ages. Study details: About one barcoded beta molecule per two T cells was the capture yield of template switching.

General study findings and limits: Roughly linear age-related decline in beta diversity appeared, significant by age 40.

With respect to this clonotype: Its matching antigen is unknown.

The authors drew approximately 10 milliliters of peripheral blood from each donor. For the second PCR, which ran for about 7 to 11 cycles, a sample-barcoded 5' primer and a J-beta primer mix were used. A 12-random-nucleotide template-switch adaptor tagged each cDNA molecule. MiXCR, run by TCRdb on the 5' RACE reads, gives a single entry per CDR3 protein. The sample shows under 2,000,000 distinct CDR3 sequences, around half of them seen only once. This CDR3 has 16 residues. Germline values: CDR1 SGHTA, CDR2 FQGNSA. Trimming removed 4 bases from V and 4 bases from J, with 17 bases in between. The receptor was derived from a woman aged 40 to 50 in good health. The sequencing input was blood. V is TRBV7-2 and J is TRBJ2-1; unclear D gene. In DNA, the CDR3 is TGTGCCAGCAGCTGGACCCTCGCGGATGATTACAATGAGCAGTTCTTC. Its protein product is CASSWTLADDYNEQFF.